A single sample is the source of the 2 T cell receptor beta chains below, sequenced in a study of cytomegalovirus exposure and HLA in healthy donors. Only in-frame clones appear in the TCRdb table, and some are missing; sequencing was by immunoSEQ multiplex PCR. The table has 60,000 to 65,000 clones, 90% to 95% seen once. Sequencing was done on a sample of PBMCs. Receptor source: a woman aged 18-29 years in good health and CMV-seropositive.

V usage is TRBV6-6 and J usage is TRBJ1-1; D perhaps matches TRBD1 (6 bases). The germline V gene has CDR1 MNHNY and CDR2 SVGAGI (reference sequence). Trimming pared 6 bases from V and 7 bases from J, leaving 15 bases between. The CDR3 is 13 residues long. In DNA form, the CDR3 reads TGTGCCAGCAGACCCGGACAGAGTATTGAAGCTTTCTTT. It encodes CASRPGQSIEAFF.

This CDR3 is CASSFAAGSGAYGYTF. For the CDR3, the DNA is TGTGCCAGCAGTTTTGCCGCTGGAAGCGGAGCTTATGGCTACACCTTC. V usage is TRBV28 and J usage is TRBJ1-2, with D unclear. Trimming shortened V by 3 bases and J by 5 bases, and 19 bases separated the two germline ends. Germline V CDR1 and CDR2: MDHEN, SYDVKM. The CDR3 length is 16 residues.